This TCR beta chain was sequenced in a study of Ad26.COV2.S vaccination and SARS-CoV-2 variants (dated by TCRdb to the early 2020s). Concerning the study at large: Vaccine-arm donors came from COV1001, a multicentre, randomized, double-blind, placebo-controlled phase I-IIa trial of Ad26.COV2.S in healthy adults. Dosing of Ad26.COV2.S was intramuscular, at either 5x10^10 or 1x10^11 viral particles, delivered as one shot or as two shots spaced 56 days apart. TCRbeta repertoire sequencing was used to assess the specificity and breadth of SARS-CoV-2-reactive T cell receptors after Ad26.COV2.S vaccination. The TCR-sequenced set comprised about 32 samples: around 20 Ad26.COV2.S vaccine recipients, 5 placebo recipients and 8 SARS-CoV-2 convalescent individuals. Participants in the trial were split at random into five groups of five each, receiving low-dose or high-dose Ad26.COV2.S once or twice, or else placebo on both occasions. Blinding of investigators to trial group allocation was maintained during experiments and outcome assessment.

Paper-wide results and their limitations: According to the authors, total T cell responses may have been underestimated by the TCR breadth and depth analyses. After vaccination, spike-specific CD8+ and CD4+ T cell responses were reported to show substantial breadth. The study was not powered for comparison of responses between vaccine doses or regimens. Vaccine and placebo recipients had similar non-spike TCR breadth, a finding consistent with the vaccine containing only spike. Ad26.COV2.S recipients had higher spike-specific TCR breadth than placebo recipients (P = 0.0014).

Note on this clone: Its cognate antigen has yet to be identified. Per-base quality was not reported, and no clone a single base away is much larger than it.

From cysteine to phenylalanine, the CDR3 is 15 amino acids long. The sequence is cut down to CDR3 DNA, 45 bases in frame from base 1. V loses 5 bases of germline sequence and J loses 3 bases, and the interval between the two ends is 17 bases. Sequences LNHDA (CDR1) and SQIVND (CDR2) are obtained from the germline V gene (reference sequence). The label giving this sample's treatment or condition can be read as: over 15 received Ad26.COV2.S at low or high dose, single or two shots; about five received placebo; per-sample allocation not given. For vaccine and placebo recipients, repertoires were sequenced using samples collected on day 63 after the first injection. In Cohort 1b, about two dozen adults aged 18-55 years were enrolled at a single site in Boston, USA, between 29 July and 7 August 2020. Ad26.COV2.S consisted of a replication-incompetent adenovirus type 26 vector by which a prefusion-stabilized SARS-CoV-2 spike protein from the original Wuhan strain was expressed.

The immunoSEQ Assay was used to sequence TCRbeta CDR3 regions. After extraction, genomic DNA underwent amplification by bias-controlled multiplex PCR, followed by high-throughput sequencing. The paper's data handling went like this. Collapsing and filtering of sequences were performed to quantify the absolute abundance of each unique TCRbeta CDR3 region. T cell fraction was estimated by normalizing TCRbeta template counts to usable DNA, with usable DNA measured through amplification of reference genes found in all nucleated cells. Repertoire TCRs were annotated as SARS-CoV-2-specific by exact matching of V gene, CDR3 amino acid sequence and J gene to a known reactive TCR set. The reference SARS-CoV-2 TCR set was derived from MIRA and filtered for enrichment in COVID-19-positive ImmuneCODE repertoires, a step that removed public or cross-reactive TCRs. Using the MIRA antigens, annotated TCRs were further analysed by specific ORF or by position within an ORF. Breadth was defined as annotated unique rearrangements over total unique productive rearrangements; depth was the summed frequency of those rearrangements. Group comparisons of TCR breadth used two-sided Wilcoxon rank-sum tests. In TCRdb, the immuneACCESS table is reduced to in-frame sequences with V and J assigned. These tables do not hold every clone; where another copy was compared, an unresolved V gene accounts for under half, and the others remain unexplained. V, J and clone size were drawn from that table, and D and trimming were deduced from the DNA. This sample gives some 420,000 clones in total; approximately 88% of them show up just once. The biggest ten clones account for less than 4.5% of the sample.

The source material was peripheral blood, sampled in a trial of Ad26.COV2.S vaccine versus placebo. The receptor was derived from a person aged 18 to 59 who received the Ad26.COV2.S COVID-19 vaccine or a placebo. The sequence links TRBV19 to TRBJ2-7, with TRBD2 as a weak D call on 6 bases. The bases read TGTGCCAGTAGTGCGTCTAACGGGGGATTCTACGAGCAGTACTTC. This yields the protein CASSASNGGFYEQYF.